This record concerns one T cell receptor beta chain sequence. No antigen is known for it. One junction end disagrees with the germline gene, perhaps due to a read error. RNA was isolated from bulk unsorted tissue, and RNA quality was assessed with a NanoDrop ND-1000 and an Agilent 2100. The normal lung samples consisted of distant non-tumor tissue collected more than 3 cm from the tumor edge. Newly diagnosed lung cancer patients without prior chemotherapy who had been admitted for thoracic surgery in China between August and November 2014 were enrolled as donors. Anyone who had undergone radiotherapy or chemotherapy before, or who had another cancer at the same time, was left out of the study. Pieces of surgical tissue measuring roughly 1-2 cm3 were kept in RNAlater solution and stored at -80 degrees C until use. Library generation was performed with multiplex PCR. The run used an Illumina HiSeq 2500. TCRbeta libraries were constructed through three rounds of nested PCR with primers (Table S4) according to protocols modified from ARM-PCR. Before sequencing, PCR products in the 200-500 bp range were cut out of the gel and cleaned up using the QIAquick gel extraction kit. The paper's data handling went like this. Reads were cleaned with Trimmomatic, merged with FLASH into complete CDR3 sequences, and assigned to V(D)J germline segments with MiTCR. Clonal diversity was calculated as the inverse Simpson's index using VDJtools. In-frame sequences without a premature stop codon were defined as productive reads. TCRdb cleaned the public reads at Q25 with fastp, built clones with MiXCR and kept in-frame beta chains. One record per CDR3 amino acid sequence lists the most common genes and DNA. The V and J calls come from TCRdb's annotation, not from the publication. The sample table holds tens of thousands of distinct CDR3 sequences, of which under 75% were seen once. 25% to 35% of the sample lies in the top ten.

The source of the sample is a study of tumor and adjacent non-tumor tissue in lung cancer listed by TCRdb under 2018. At the level of the whole study: By cancer type, the cohort comprised eleven to twelve adenocarcinoma patients, a couple of squamous cell carcinoma patients and 1 small cell lung cancer patient. The roughly 15 enrolled patients, of whom roughly 10 were men and 5 were women, were aged about 30 to 80 years and were diagnosed with TNM stage I to III disease. In total, sequencing yielded some 130 million productive TCRbeta reads, which works out to an average of approximately 4.2 million reads per sample. Bulk TCRbeta repertoires were compared between lung tumor tissue and matched distant non-tumor lung tissue obtained from fewer than 16 lung cancer patients. Some 30 paired specimens, one tumor and one normal lung sample per patient, were profiled by TCRbeta CDR3 sequencing. Overall study results and their limits: Peripheral blood was not sequenced, so blood TCRbeta repertoires in these lung cancer patients were not examined. The top 100 clones made up a significantly larger cumulative share of the repertoire in normal lung than in tumor tissue. Neither the sequencing platform nor unique molecular identifiers are mentioned in the methods. Significantly higher TCR diversity (inverse Simpson) was observed in tumor tissue than in normal lung tissue (approximately 440 vs 150, P = 0.0075, Mann-Whitney U test). Younger patients had significantly higher TCR diversity, and higher tumor TCR diversity was associated with shorter overall and disease-free survival. With only around 15 patients in the cohort, the authors noted that larger samples and more detailed clinical data are needed.

This clonotype was sampled from a woman between 65 and 79 years old with non-small cell lung cancer. The sequenced sample consisted of distant non-tumor lung tissue.

This receptor has the CDR3 CSVDRSYDEQFF. The DNA reads TGCAGCGTTGACAGGTCCTACGATGAGCAATTCTTC. The chain is encoded by TRBV29-1 joined to TRBJ2-1, with the D gene call left open. In the germline V gene, CDR1 corresponds to SQVTM and CDR2 to ANQGSEA. Reading from cysteine to phenylalanine, the CDR3 counts 12 amino acids. Of all the DNA, just the CDR3 is kept, 36 bases in frame from base 1.